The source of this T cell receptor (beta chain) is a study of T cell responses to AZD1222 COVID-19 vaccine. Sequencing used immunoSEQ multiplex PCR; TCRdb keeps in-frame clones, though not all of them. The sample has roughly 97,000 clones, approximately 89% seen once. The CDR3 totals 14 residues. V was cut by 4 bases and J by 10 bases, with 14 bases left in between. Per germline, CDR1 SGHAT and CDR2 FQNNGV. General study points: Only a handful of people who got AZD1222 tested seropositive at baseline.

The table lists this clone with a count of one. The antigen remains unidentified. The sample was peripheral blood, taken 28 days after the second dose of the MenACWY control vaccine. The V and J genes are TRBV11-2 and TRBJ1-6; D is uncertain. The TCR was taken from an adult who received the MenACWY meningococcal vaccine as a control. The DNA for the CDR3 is TGTGCCAGCAGCTCGGACCCGGTCGCCTCACCCCTCCACTTT. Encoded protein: CASSSDPVASPLHF.